The 9 T cell receptor beta chains below were found in one sample sequenced in a study of sequential checkpoint blockade in melanoma. Assay: immunoSEQ multiplex PCR; the TCRdb copy retains only in-frame clones and omits some. Counted here are fewer than 45,000 clones, 80% to 90% occurring once; the ten biggest clones make up around 12%. The treatment was: randomized to nivolumab then ipilimumab (arm A) or the reverse (arm B). The input for sequencing was CD8+ T cells sorted from blood (inferred from file names), taken from a patient given nivolumab and ipilimumab in sequence. Receptors were obtained from a human donor with melanoma.

This chain links TRBV9 with TRBJ2-5, with TRBD2 matching 8 bases. This CDR3 has 15 amino acids. Germline V gives CDR1 SGDLS, CDR2 YYNGEE. Trimming took 0 bases from V and 1 from J; bases not matched to a gene: 2. DNA of the CDR3: TGTGCCAGCAGCGTAGGGGGACTAGTCCAAGAGACCCAGTACTTC. Protein sequence: CASSVGGLVQETQYF.

The chain is built from TRBV15 and TRBJ2-2; TRBD1 might be the D (5 bases). Germline V CDR1 and CDR2: LNHNV, YYDKDF (reference sequence). The V and J ends lost 4 bases and 8 bases respectively, with 8 bases between them. This CDR3 is built from 12 residues. This CDR3 is CATSTWTGELFF. The CDR3 bases are TGTGCCACCAGCACCTGGACAGGGGAGCTGTTTTTT.

This clone was counted between two and nine times. The chain combines TRBV19 with TRBJ1-4; unclear D gene. This CDR3 contains 15 residues. Germline CDR1 is LNHDA and CDR2 is SQIVND (reference sequence). V lost 3 bases to trimming and J lost 0 bases, with 8 bases between them. DNA of the CDR3: TGTGCCAGTAGTATCGTTACTGCAACTAATGAAAAACTGTTTTTT. The encoded protein is CASSIVTATNEKLFF.

The chain couples TRBV7-8 to TRBJ1-5, with no clear D. The CDR3 consists of 15 residues. Between the trimmed V and J ends, which lost 5 bases and 3 bases, there was a span of 14 bases. Germline assignment: CDR1 SGHVS and CDR2 FQNEAQ. CDR3 sequence reads: CASSRYSGNNQPQHF. CDR3 bases: TGTGCCAGCAGCCGTTACAGCGGAAACAATCAGCCCCAGCATTTT.

V usage is TRBV28 and J usage is TRBJ2-5; a possible D gene is TRBD2 (6 bases). Germline V gives CDR1 MDHEN, CDR2 SYDVKM. The CDR3 runs 12 residues. V lost 8 bases, J lost 1 base, and 8 bases lay in between. DNA for the CDR3: TGTGCCAGCTCTAGCGTCCAAGAGACCCAGTACTTC. Amino acids: CASSSVQETQYF.

The chain recombines TRBV11-1 with TRBJ1-1; D is undetermined. This CDR3 contains 16 residues. Trimming removed 5 bases from V and 3 bases from J, with 19 bases in between. CDR1 is SGHAT and CDR2 is FQDESV in the germline V gene (reference sequence). Written as DNA, the CDR3 is TGTGCCAGCAGCGGTCGGCCAGGCGGGTGGGACACTGAAGCTTTCTTT. Translating gives CASSGRPGGWDTEAFF. Together with reference TRBV11-1 and TRBJ1-1, the CDR3 gives the full variable domain: EAEVAQSPRYKITEKSQAVAFWCDPISGHATLYWYRQILGQGPELLVQFQDESVVDDSQLPKDRFSAERLKGVDSTLKIQPAELGDSAMYLCASSGRPGGWDTEAFFGQGTRLTVV.

This chain uses TRBV25-1 with TRBJ2-7, with D perhaps TRBD1 (5 bases). Germline loops: CDR1 MGHDK, CDR2 SYGVNS. CDR3 length: 14 amino acids. V was shortened by 1 base and J by 1 base, with 8 bases between the two germline ends. DNA of the CDR3: TGTGCCAGCAGTGAATGGGGCGGATCCTACGAGCAGTACTTC. Amino acids: CASSEWGGSYEQYF.

This clone showed up just a few times. V usage is TRBV21-1 and J usage is TRBJ2-7; TRBD2, as called in the table, went unchecked against the DNA. TRBV21-1 has pseudogene status. This CDR3 comprises 12 residues. Here the CDR3 reads CASSRAGGEQYV. CDR3 DNA sequence: TGTGCCAGCAGCAGGGCGGGAGGCGAGCAGTACGTC.

The chain links TRBV4-3 to TRBJ2-1; TRBD2 aligns across 12 bases. This CDR3 region has 21 residues. Trimming at V came to 0 bases and at J to 0 bases, leaving 12 bases not matched to a gene. CDR1 is LGHNA and CDR2 is YSLEER in the germline V gene. The CDR3 sequence is CASSQDFPSLAGGSSYNEQFF. CDR3 coding DNA: TGCGCCAGCAGCCAAGATTTTCCGAGTCTAGCGGGAGGGAGCTCCTACAATGAGCAGTTCTTC.